The rows below give T cell receptor beta chains drawn from one sample of a study of T cell responses to AZD1222 COVID-19 vaccine. Clones were sequenced by immunoSEQ multiplex PCR, and TCRdb holds only the in-frame ones, with some missing. Altogether some 100,000 clones are present, roughly 87% being singletons, with the ten largest covering about 15%. Here the sequenced sample was peripheral blood, taken on day 0 of AZD1222 vaccination. These receptor sequences come from an adult in good health. Both conserved end residues are part of each CDR3. D genes are given only for firm matches. Not every row has a clone size; where given, it reads once, few, many or a size class.

J gene,V gene,clone size,D gene,CDR3 protein,CDR3 DNA
TRBJ1-6,TRBV20-1,once,-,CSAGYSSPLHF,TGCAGTGCGGGTTACTCGTCACCCCTCCACTTT
TRBJ1-1,TRBV21-1,once,-,CASSKAQPIVIELTEAFF,TGTGCCAGCAGCAAAGCGCAACCCATTGTGATTGAACTCACTGAAGCTTTCTTT
TRBJ2-1,TRBV4-2,-,-,CASSPRDSTQFF,TGTGCCAGCAGCCCACGGGACTCTACCCAGTTCTTC
TRBJ1-3,TRBV9,-,-,CASSVGLGPSGNTIYF,TGTGCCAGCAGCGTCGGGTTGGGCCCCTCTGGAAACACCATATATTTT
TRBJ2-3,TRBV30,-,-,CAWSAGTDTQYF,TGTGCCTGGAGTGCTGGCACAGATACGCAGTATTTT
TRBJ1-2,TRBV28,-,-,CASRSHGGDNYGYTF,TGTGCCAGCAGATCCCACGGGGGGGATAACTATGGCTACACCTTC
TRBJ1-6,TRBV27,-,-,CASSLWAWADNSPLHF,TGTGCCAGCAGTTTATGGGCCTGGGCAGATAATTCACCCCTCCACTTT
TRBJ2-3,TRBV9,-,-,CASSVGSISTDTQYF,TGTGCCAGCAGCGTTGGTAGCATAAGCACAGATACGCAGTATTTT
TRBJ1-2,TRBV23-1,-,TRBD1,CASKRTGGVYGYTF,TGCGCCAGCAAGAGGACAGGGGGGGTCTATGGCTACACCTTC
TRBJ1-2,TRBV12-3/TRBV12-4,-,-,CASSPRTDVGYTF,TGTGCCAGCAGCCCTCGGACCGACGTTGGCTACACCTTC
TRBJ2-7,TRBV9,-,TRBD1,CASNPQGQGAHEQYF,TGTGCCAGCAACCCACAGGGACAGGGGGCCCACGAGCAGTACTTC
TRBJ1-6,TRBV10-3,-,-,CAISESDSPLHF,TGTGCCATCAGTGAGTCGGATTCACCCCTCCACTTT
TRBJ2-1,TRBV4-1,-,TRBD2,CASSQDRRGRGYNEQFF,TGCGCCAGCAGCCAAGATCGACGCGGGAGGGGGTACAATGAGCAGTTCTTC
TRBJ1-4,TRBV6-1,once,-,CASSEGGFEEKLFF,TGTGCCAGCAGCGAAGGAGGGTTTGAAGAAAAACTGTTTTTT
TRBJ2-7,TRBV27,-,-,CASRPTVTPSYEQYF,TGTGCCAGCAGGCCGACTGTCACCCCCTCCTACGAGCAGTACTTC
TRBJ2-2,TRBV9,few,-,CASSPFITNTGELFF,TGTGCCAGCAGCCCTTTTATTACGAACACCGGGGAGCTGTTTTTT
TRBJ1-5,TRBV27,once,TRBD1,CASKEVETGSQPQHF,TGTGCCAGCAAAGAAGTAGAGACAGGGAGTCAGCCCCAGCATTTT
TRBJ1-3,TRBV4-1,-,TRBD1,CASSQIRTGVGNTIYF,TGCGCCAGCAGCCAAATACGGACAGGGGTTGGAAACACCATATATTTT
TRBJ2-1,TRBV3-1/TRBV3-2,-,-,CASSQGEWAEQFF,TGTGCCAGCAGCCAAGGGGAGTGGGCTGAGCAGTTCTTC
TRBJ2-7,TRBV30,-,TRBD2,CAHGGGRGISYEQYF,TGTGCTCATGGCGGCGGGAGGGGGATCTCCTACGAGCAGTACTTC
TRBJ2-6,TRBV10-2,-,-,CASSAQSSGANVLTF,TGCGCCAGCAGTGCACAGAGCTCTGGGGCCAACGTCCTGACTTTC
TRBJ1-4,TRBV12-5,-,TRBD1,CASGDPGQGNEKLFF,TGTGCTAGTGGCGATCCGGGACAGGGTAATGAAAAACTGTTTTTT
TRBJ2-6,TRBV11-2,once,TRBD2,CASSPRSLAGGGGANVLTF,TGTGCCAGCAGCCCCCGTTCCCTAGCGGGAGGTGGTGGGGCCAACGTCCTGACTTTC
TRBJ1-1,TRBV11-2,-,TRBD1,CASSWGRGLWKNTEAFF,TGTGCCAGCAGCTGGGGAAGGGGGCTCTGGAAGAACACTGAAGCTTTCTTT
TRBJ1-3,TRBV6-6,-,-,CASGSSGNTIYF,TGTGCCAGCGGGAGCTCTGGAAACACCATATATTTT